The 17 T cell receptor beta chains reported below all come from one sample, sequenced in a study of cytotoxic CD8 clonotypes in ibrutinib-treated CLL. Data came from immunoSEQ multiplex PCR; TCRdb stores just in-frame clones and leaves some out. The sample includes more than 300,000 clones, around four fifths of them seen just once. Here the sequenced sample was PBMCs, taken before ibrutinib treatment. These receptors all come from a human donor with chronic lymphocytic leukemia.

This chain connects TRBV7-8 to TRBJ1-2; 9 nucleotides line up with TRBD1. This CDR3 has 19 amino acids. Germline-derived CDR1 and CDR2 are SGHVS and FQNEAQ. The V gene end was trimmed by 5 bases and the J gene end by 5 bases; junction bases not matched to a gene: 21. For the CDR3, the DNA is TGTGCCAGCAGCCCCCGTATCTCTTCGCCGGGACAGGGACAGTATGGCTACACCTTC. It codes for CASSPRISSPGQGQYGYTF.

This clone was counted between two and nine times. This chain uses TRBV30 with TRBJ2-2, with 7 bases lining up with TRBD1. The germline gives CDR1 GTSNPN, CDR2 SVGIG (reference sequence). The J segment lost 0 bases and the V segment lost 3 bases, leaving 1 base of the junction unmatched. This CDR3 spans 14 amino acids. CDR3 nucleotides: TGTGCCTGGAGAGGGACAGCGAACACCGGGGAGCTGTTTTTT. This sequence encodes CAWRGTANTGELFF.

The J gene is TRBJ1-1, the V gene TRBV5-1, with 9 bases identical to TRBD1. The trim removed 4 bases at V and 8 bases at J, leaving 12 bases unmatched. CDR3 length: 15 residues. Germline V gene data show CDR1 as SGHRS and CDR2 as YFSETQ. The CDR3 DNA reads as TGCGCCAGCAGCATCGTCCCGGGACAGGGACAAGAAGCTTTCTTT. Amino acid sequence: CASSIVPGQGQEAFF.

The gene calls are TRBV6-6 and TRBJ2-3; TRBD2 aligns across 8 bases. The trim removed 0 bases at V and 3 bases at J, leaving 2 bases unmatched. Germline-derived CDR1 and CDR2 are MNHNY and SVGAGI (reference sequence). This CDR3 comprises 15 residues. The CDR3 loop is CASSYSSGDTDTQYF. The CDR3 DNA reads TGTGCCAGCAGTTACTCTAGCGGGGATACAGATACGCAGTATTTT.

V gene TRBV27 combines with J gene TRBJ2-1; 10 bases align to TRBD2. Looked up from germline, CDR1 is MNHEY and CDR2 is SMNVEV (reference sequence). The CDR3 length is 16 residues. Germline trimming cut 4 bases from V and 5 bases from J; bases unmatched to any gene: 8. CDR3 DNA sequence: TGTGCCAGCAGTTCTGGTCGACTAGCGGGTAACAATGAGCAGTTCTTC. This sequence encodes CASSSGRLAGNNEQFF.

The rearrangement links TRBV29-1 to TRBJ1-3; D not certain. The length of the CDR3 is 16 residues. Deletions cut 0 bases from V and 0 bases from J, with 12 bases between. Looked up from germline, CDR1 is SQVTM and CDR2 is ANQGSEA. The CDR3 DNA reads as TGCAGCGTTGAAGATCAGGAGAGAAACTCTGGAAACACCATATATTTT. Translated: CSVEDQERNSGNTIYF.

The chain joins TRBV6-6 to TRBJ1-5, with 7 bases matching TRBD1. Losses at the gene ends were 5 bases for V and 7 bases for J; bases not matched to a gene: 11. CDR1 and CDR2 from the germline V gene are MNHNY and SVGAGI (reference sequence). CDR3 length equals 15 residues. This CDR3 reads CASSTPDRILQPQHF. Here the CDR3 DNA reads TGTGCCAGCAGTACCCCGGACAGGATCCTCCAGCCCCAGCATTTT.

The chain has TRBV27 and TRBJ2-1; D is ambiguous. The CDR3 runs 13 residues. Per the germline V gene, CDR1 is MNHEY and CDR2 is SMNVEV (reference sequence). Trimming shortened V by 3 bases and J by 7 bases, and 10 bases separated the two germline ends. CDR3 residues: CASSFYTGNEQFF. Written as DNA, the CDR3 is TGTGCCAGCAGTTTCTATACCGGTAATGAGCAGTTCTTC.

This clone was counted a single time. The chain links TRBV5-6 to TRBJ2-5; 13 positions match TRBD2. V lost 4 bases and J lost 5; bases outside the gene matches: 8. This CDR3 is built from 16 residues. Germline-derived CDR1 and CDR2 are SGHDT and YYEEEE. CDR3 nucleotide sequence: TGTGCCAGCAGCAAAGGACTAGCGGGAGATTCGGAGACCCAGTACTTC. Translated, it gives CASSKGLAGDSETQYF.

The V gene is TRBV28, the J gene TRBJ2-3; 10 bases align to TRBD2. Trimming removed 6 bases from V and 3 bases from J; junction bases left unmatched: 6. This CDR3 is 15 amino acids long. CDR1 is MDHEN, CDR2 SYDVKM, per germline. Written as DNA, the CDR3 is TGTGCCAGCAGCGATCTAGCGGGAGAGACAGATACGCAGTATTTT. It translates to CASSDLAGETDTQYF.

Here the CDR3 DNA reads TGTGCCAGCAGCTTAGACCCTTACAAGTGGTTCTTC. Its protein product is CASSLDPYKWFF. This chain joins TRBV11-2 and TRBJ2-1, with D hard to call. Germline V gene data show CDR1 as SGHAT and CDR2 as FQNNGV. Trimming shortened V by 0 bases and J by 15 bases, and 12 bases separated the two germline ends. This CDR3 is built from 12 residues.

The chain combines TRBV29-1 with TRBJ2-5; a weak D match, TRBD2 (5 bases). The CDR3 length is 13 residues. In germline, CDR1 is SQVTM, CDR2 ANQGSEA. V gave up 8 bases and J gave up 4 bases, with 17 bases separating them. DNA for the CDR3: TGCAGCCTGATACACGTGGCGGGAGAGACCCAGTACTTC. Protein: CSLIHVAGETQYF.

Here the CDR3 reads CASSVRGPSYNEQFF. The CDR3 nucleotides are TGTGCCAGCAGCGTCAGGGGTCCATCCTACAATGAGCAGTTCTTC. The chain uses TRBV11-2 and TRBJ2-1; maybe TRBD1 (6 bases). V was clipped by 5 bases and J by 1 base, with 12 bases between them. This CDR3 contains 15 residues. Germline CDR1 reads SGHAT; CDR2 reads FQNNGV. The complete variable domain, with remaining parts taken from reference TRBV11-2 and TRBJ2-1, reads EAGVAQSPRYKIIEKRQSVAFWCNPISGHATLYWYQQILGQGPKLLIQFQNNGVVDDSQLPKDRFSAERLKGVDSTLKIQPAKLEDSAVYLCASSVRGPSYNEQFFGPGTRLTVL.

This clone was counted a single time. V usage is TRBV10-3 and J usage is TRBJ2-1, with D possibly TRBD1 on 6 matching bases. The CDR3 runs 13 residues. Between the trimmed V and J ends, which lost 7 bases and 6 bases, there was a span of 13 bases. Germline CDR1 is ENHRY and CDR2 is SYGVKD. In nucleotides, the CDR3 is TGTGCCATCACCGCAGGGGAAGGCAATGAGCAGTTCTTC. This gives the protein CAITAGEGNEQFF.

The chain is built from TRBV29-1 and TRBJ2-1; D is perhaps TRBD2 (7 bases). The CDR3 has 16 amino acids. Trimming removed 4 bases at V and 3 bases at J, with 19 bases between. Germline loops: CDR1 SQVTM, CDR2 ANQGSEA. The CDR3 nucleotides read TGCAGCGTTGGGATTCGCGGGAGAGGGGGCTACAATGAGCAGTTCTTC. This sequence encodes CSVGIRGRGGYNEQFF.

The chain links TRBV7-6 to TRBJ1-1; D is possibly TRBD1 (6 bases). V lost 5 bases and J lost 4, with 11 bases in between. The CDR3 sequence is 13 residues long. In germline, CDR1 is SGHVS, CDR2 FNYEAQ. The CDR3 is CASSLQGTTEAFF. The DNA of the CDR3 is TGTGCCAGCAGCCTACAGGGTACCACTGAAGCTTTCTTT.

This rearrangement joins TRBV6-5 to TRBJ1-1; D not certain. V lost 6 bases, J lost 3 bases, and 8 bases lay in between. From germline, CDR1 is MNHEY and CDR2 SVGAGI. The CDR3 extends over 12 amino acids. For the CDR3, the DNA is TGTGCCAGCAGGTGGACGGACACTGAAGCTTTCTTT. This codes for CASRWTDTEAFF.